Below, 5 T cell receptor beta chains from the same sample are listed, as sequenced in a study of blood T cell repertoires in COVID-19. The protocol was immunoSEQ multiplex PCR, while the TCRdb copy is restricted to in-frame clones and leaves out a portion. Altogether some 96,000 clones are present, 86% being singletons, with the ten largest covering over 1.5%. The sequenced material came from peripheral blood. The receptors derive from an elderly man with acute or convalescent COVID-19.

The chain carries TRBV4-3 and TRBJ2-1; no clear D gene. V lost 0 bases and J lost 2, with 5 bases in between. Germline V gene sequence: CDR1 LGHNA, CDR2 YSLEER. The CDR3 has 14 residues. The CDR3 nucleotides read TGCGCCAGCAGCCAAGACACAGCCTACAATGAGCAGTTCTTC. Translated, it gives CASSQDTAYNEQFF.

With respect to this clone: Other nucleotide sequences from this sample produce the same CDR3. This chain connects TRBV28 to TRBJ2-7; a weak D match, TRBD1 (5 bases). The CDR3 is 14 residues long. The ends were cut back, 3 bases at V and 1 base at J, with 10 bases in the middle. In germline, CDR1 is MDHEN, CDR2 SYDVKM. The CDR3 sequence: CASSLMRQSYEQYF. The CDR3 nucleotides read TGTGCCAGCAGTTTGATGAGACAGTCCTACGAGCAGTACTTC. Full variable domain (remainder filled in from reference TRBV28 and TRBJ2-7): DVKVTQSSRYLVKRTGEKVFLECVQDMDHENMFWYRQDPGLGLRLIYFSYDVKMKEKGDIPEGYSVSREKKERFSLILESASTNQTSMYLCASSLMRQSYEQYFGPGTRLTVT.

V gene TRBV28 combines with J gene TRBJ1-2; D is perhaps TRBD1 (6 bases). The CDR3 loop spans 14 amino acids. Germline assignment: CDR1 MDHEN and CDR2 SYDVKM. The V end was cut by 6 bases, the J end by 7 bases, with 18 bases between. CDR3 protein: CASSSPGGWLGYTF. The CDR3 DNA follows: TGTGCCAGCAGCTCCCCGGGGGGCTGGCTTGGCTACACCTTC.

This chain links TRBV29-1 with TRBJ1-5, with 12 nucleotides matching TRBD1. This CDR3 contains 13 residues. With V trimmed by 7 bases and J by 5 bases, 3 bases remained unmatched. Germline V CDR1 and CDR2: SQVTM, ANQGSEA. DNA of the CDR3: TGCAGCGCCGGGACAGGGGGCGATCAGCCCCAGCATTTT. Translated, it gives CSAGTGGDQPQHF.

The chain couples TRBV5-1 to TRBJ2-7, with TRBD2 matching 11 bases. This CDR3 is built from 18 residues. Looked up from germline, CDR1 is SGHRS and CDR2 is YFSETQ. Unmatched junction bases numbered 11, after V lost 2 bases and J lost 1 base. CDR3 residues: CASSLGRLRLAGSYEQYF. For the CDR3, the DNA is TGCGCCAGCAGCTTAGGCCGACTGAGACTAGCGGGATCCTACGAGCAGTACTTC.